The sequence of this T cell receptor beta chain was determined in a study of blood T cell repertoires in COVID-19. Study in general: Acute-phase and convalescent COVID-19 samples originated in the United States, Italy and Spain. PBMCs, B-cell-depleted T cells, or T cells were the source of the cDNA or gDNA that made up the material.

In the source study's methods: Estimation of nucleated cell counts relied on the amplification of reference gene primers. Measured with immunoSEQ multiplex PCR; TCRdb has only the in-frame clones, and not every one. The V and J calls and clone size are taken from that table; D and trimming were inferred from the DNA. The table lists about 59,000 clones, roughly 85% of them singletons. The CDR3 consists of 16 residues. Germline values: CDR1 SGHTA, CDR2 FQGNSA. V shed 1 base, J shed 5 bases, and the junction held 4 bases outside the gene matches. The TCR sequence derives from a man between 60 and 70 years old with acute or convalescent COVID-19. Specimen: peripheral blood. This sequence joins TRBV7-2 and TRBJ2-2; 10 nucleotides match TRBD2. CDR3 region: CASSLGLAGWTGELFF. In DNA form, the CDR3 reads TGTGCCAGCAGCTTAGGACTAGCGGGCTGGACCGGGGAGCTGTTTTTT. The entire variable domain, with the rest obtained from reference TRBV7-2 and TRBJ2-2, is as follows: GAGVSQSPSNKVTEKGKDVELRCDPISGHTALYWYRQSLGQGLEFLIYFQGNSAPDKSGLPSDRFSAERTGGSVSTLTIQRTQQEDSAVYLCASSLGLAGWTGELFFGEGSRLTVL.